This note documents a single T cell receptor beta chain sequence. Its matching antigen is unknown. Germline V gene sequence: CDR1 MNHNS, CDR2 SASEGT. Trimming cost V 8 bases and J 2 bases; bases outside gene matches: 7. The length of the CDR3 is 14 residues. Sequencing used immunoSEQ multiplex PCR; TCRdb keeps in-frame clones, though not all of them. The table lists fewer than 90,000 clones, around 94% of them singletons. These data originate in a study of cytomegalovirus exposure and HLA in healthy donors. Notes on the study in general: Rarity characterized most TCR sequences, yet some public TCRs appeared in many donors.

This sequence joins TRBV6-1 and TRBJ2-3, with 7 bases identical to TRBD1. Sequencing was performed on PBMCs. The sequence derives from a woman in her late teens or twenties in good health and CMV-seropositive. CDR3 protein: CASYSGTDTDTQYF. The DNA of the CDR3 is TGTGCCAGCTATTCCGGGACAGACACAGATACGCAGTATTTT.